This T cell receptor (beta chain) was sequenced during a study of blood T cell repertoires in COVID-19. This clone was counted between two and nine times. CDR1 and CDR2 (germline): SGHNT, YYREEE (reference sequence). This CDR3 is 12 amino acids long. Trimming pared 1 base from V and 6 bases from J, leaving 5 bases between. Authors' data handling: Estimation of nucleated cell counts was performed using reference gene primer amplification. Here immunoSEQ multiplex PCR was the method, and the copy in TCRdb shows in-frame clones only, minus some. The V and J calls and clone size are taken from that table; D and trimming were inferred from the DNA. The table lists about 200,000 clones, around 86% of them singletons.

The chain uses TRBV5-4 and TRBJ1-5; the D is unclear. This TCR was sampled from a woman aged 45 to 65 with COVID-19, enrolled during active disease. Sequencing was done on a sample of peripheral blood. As DNA, the CDR3 is TGTGCCAGCAGCTTGCCGTCTCAGCCCCAGCATTTT. Translating gives CASSLPSQPQHF. Full variable domain (missing parts from reference TRBV5-4 and TRBJ1-5): ETGVTQSPTHLIKTRGQQVTLRCSSQSGHNTVSWYQQALGQGPQFIFQYYREEENGRGNFPPRFSGLQFPNYSSELNVNALELDDSALYLCASSLPSQPQHFGDGTRLSIL.